This TCR beta chain was profiled in a study of T cells in localized non-small cell lung cancer (dated by TCRdb to 2020 to 2022). With respect to the entire study: Comparing tumors with uninvolved tumor-adjacent lungs, the study looked at the T cell repertoires of a few hundred patients with early-stage NSCLC. The cohort consisted of roughly 240 treatment-naive NSCLC patients whose localized lung tumors had been resected. The mean age of the NSCLC patients was about 70 years, with 120 to 150 men and 100 to 110 women.

At diagnosis, peripheral blood, uninvolved tumor-adjacent lung and tumor were collected and were preserved as a mix of fresh-frozen and FFPE material. For TCR repertoire profiling, the blood samples were analyzed as peripheral blood mononuclear cells. V and J are trimmed by 5 bases and 6 bases, and the gene matches miss 4 bases of the junction. CDR3 length: 13 amino acids, cysteine to phenylalanine. Solely the CDR3 DNA is kept, with 39 bases framed from the first base. CDR1 MNHEY and CDR2 SMNVEV were looked up in the germline V gene (reference sequence). Regarding this clone: It has no known antigen specificity. Base quality data are lacking; no much larger clone is found one base away.

Broader findings and caveats from the paper: Longer overall survival was associated with higher T cell density in blood, whereas shorter survival was associated with higher clonality in adjacent lung. A median of roughly 56 of the top 100 tumor clones were detected in paired uninvolved adjacent lung, and 28 of these tumor clones were also found among the top 100 clones of the paired uninvolved adjacent lung. Uninvolved tumor-adjacent lung showed the highest T cell clonality, higher than tumor, which suggests more focused antigenic responses in the uninvolved tumor-adjacent lung. Because multi-region sequencing of the tumors was not done, intratumor heterogeneity could not be ruled out. Since the design was exploratory, TCR variables were selected using unadjusted p-values with no false-discovery rate correction.

The immunoSEQ Assay was used to sequence TCR beta CDR3 regions from DNA. Processing in the source paper ran as follows. To compute T cell density, TCR beta template counts were normalized to usable DNA, which was estimated by amplifying housekeeping genes. Richness was estimated with the preseqR package, extrapolating to 400,000 templates for PBMC samples and 120,000 templates for tissue samples. Clonality was defined as one minus Pielou's evenness. Tissue-enriched TCRs were identified by differential abundance testing using productive amino-acid clonotypes, minimum total count 5 and alpha 0.1. The Jaccard Index and the Morisita Overlap Index were used to measure repertoire overlap between compartments. TCR beta CDR3s were clustered by GLIPH together with public tetramer-defined viral CDR3s, and at least three viral sequences plus V-gene enrichment were required for viral motifs. The source is immuneACCESS, and TCRdb retained only in-frame sequences with V and J called. Part of the clones is not carried over; for the studies checked, unresolved V genes explain less than half of this, and the remainder is unexplained. V and J calls and clone size are those listed in that table; D and trimming were worked out from the DNA. The sample yields roughly 53,000 clones; around 80% were counted once. The top ten clones comprise about 15% of the sample.

The TCR was taken from a man between 40 and 75 years old with stage III lung adenocarcinoma. Sequencing was performed on peripheral blood mononuclear cells, taken before any cancer treatment. The chain is encoded by TRBV27 joined to TRBJ2-1; a stretch of 7 junction bases matches TRBD1. In nucleotide form, the sequence is TGTGCCAGCAGTCTCGGGACAGTCAATGAGCAGTTCTTC. This is translated as CASSLGTVNEQFF.